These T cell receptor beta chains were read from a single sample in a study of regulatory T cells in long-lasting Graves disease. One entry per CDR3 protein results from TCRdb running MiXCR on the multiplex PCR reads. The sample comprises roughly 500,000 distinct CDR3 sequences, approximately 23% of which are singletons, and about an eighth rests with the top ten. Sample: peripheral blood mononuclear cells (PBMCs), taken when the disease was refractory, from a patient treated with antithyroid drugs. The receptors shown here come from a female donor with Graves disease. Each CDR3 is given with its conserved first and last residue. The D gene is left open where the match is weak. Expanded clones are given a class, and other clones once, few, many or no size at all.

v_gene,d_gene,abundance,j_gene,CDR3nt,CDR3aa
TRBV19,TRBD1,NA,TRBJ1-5,TGTGCCAGTAGTCTCCTAGGGACAGGGCATGATCAGCCCCAGCATTTT,CASSLLGTGHDQPQHF
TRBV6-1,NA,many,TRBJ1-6,TGTGCCAGCAGTAGCCGGGAACCTAATTCACCCCTCCACTTT,CASSSREPNSPLHF
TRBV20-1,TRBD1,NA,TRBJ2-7,TGCAGTGCCACCGGGACAGTCACCTACGAGCAGTACTTC,CSATGTVTYEQYF
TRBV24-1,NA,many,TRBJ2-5,TGTGCCACCAGTGACCCGGGGCAGCGTCGGACCCAGTACTTC,CATSDPGQRRTQYF
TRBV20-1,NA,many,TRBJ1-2,TGCAGCGCCGGGGGCATGATAGATGGCTACACCTTC,CSAGGMIDGYTF
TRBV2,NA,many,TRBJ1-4,TGTGCCAGCACCACAGGGAGGGGGAAACTGTTTTTT,CASTTGRGKLFF
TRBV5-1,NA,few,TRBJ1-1,TGCGCCAGCAGCTGGACACGGCAGAACACTGAAGCTTTCTTT,CASSWTRQNTEAFF
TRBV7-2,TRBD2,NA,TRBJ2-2,TGTGCCAGCAGCCCCCGACTAGCCGCCGCGAACACCGGGGAGCTGTTTTTT,CASSPRLAAANTGELFF
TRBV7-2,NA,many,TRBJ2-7,TGTGCCAGCAGCCCGTTGAACCGGGCCAGAAACGAGCAGTACTTC,CASSPLNRARNEQYF
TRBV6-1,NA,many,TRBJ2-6,TGTGCTAGTGGGGACTCCACCTCTGGGGCCAACGTCCTGACTTTC,CASGDSTSGANVLTF
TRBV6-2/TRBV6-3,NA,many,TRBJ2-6,TGTGCCAGCAGCCTCCCGGCTGGGGCCAACGTCCTGACTTTC,CASSLPAGANVLTF
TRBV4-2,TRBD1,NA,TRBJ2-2,TGTGCCAGCAGCTCGAACTTGGACAGGGTTGGATCCGGGGAGCTGTTTTTT,CASSSNLDRVGSGELFF
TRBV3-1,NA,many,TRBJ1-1,TGTGCCAGCAGCCCTTCTTCATTGAACACTGAAGCTTTCTTT,CASSPSSLNTEAFF
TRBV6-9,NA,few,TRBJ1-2,TGTGCCAGCAGTTACGGGGAGAGTCTTGGCTACACCTTC,CASSYGESLGYTF
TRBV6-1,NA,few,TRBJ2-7,TGTGCCAGCAGACGCGGGACAGCTCAAGGATACGAGCAGTACTTC,CASRRGTAQGYEQYF
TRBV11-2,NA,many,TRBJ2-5,TGTGCCAGCAGCTCACGAGGCCGACAGAGCCAAGAGACCCAGTACTTC,CASSSRGRQSQETQYF
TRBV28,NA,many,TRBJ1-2,TGTGCCAGCAGTTACGACAGGTCCGGACAGCTCTATGGCTACACCTTC,CASSYDRSGQLYGYTF
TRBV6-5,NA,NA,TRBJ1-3,TGTGCCAGCAGTTACTCGATGGGGTTTGGAAACACCATATATTTT,CASSYSMGFGNTIYF
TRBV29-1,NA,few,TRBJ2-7,TGCAGCGTTGTTGAAGTCTCCTACGAGCAGTACTTC,CSVVEVSYEQYF
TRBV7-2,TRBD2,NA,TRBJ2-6,TGTGCCAGCAGCTTAGGGCCAGCGGGAGGCCTCTCTGGGGCCAACGTCCTGACTTTC,CASSLGPAGGLSGANVLTF
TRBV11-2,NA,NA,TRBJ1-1,TGTGCCAGCAGCTTACTGGGAATGGTCACTGAAGCTTTCTTT,CASSLLGMVTEAFF
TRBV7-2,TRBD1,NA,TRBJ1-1,TGTGCCAGCAGCCTAGGACAGGGGGCGGTTGAAGCTTTCTTT,CASSLGQGAVEAFF
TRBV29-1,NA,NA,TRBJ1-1,TGCAGCGTTGCGCCGCCCAGAAAGAACACTGAAGCTTTCTTT,CSVAPPRKNTEAFF
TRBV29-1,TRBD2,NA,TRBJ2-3,TGCAGCGCGGGCCCCGGGACTAGCGGGTACTCAGATACGCAGTATTTT,CSAGPGTSGYSDTQYF
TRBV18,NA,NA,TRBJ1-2,TGTGCCAGCTCACCAGCAGGGATGTCGGATGGCTACACCTTC,CASSPAGMSDGYTF
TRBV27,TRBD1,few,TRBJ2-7,TGTGCCAGCAGTCCTTACCGGACAGGGGTACTGGAGCAGTACTTC,CASSPYRTGVLEQYF
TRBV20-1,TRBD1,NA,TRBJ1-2,TGCAGTGCTAGTTTGGGGCCGGGACAGGGATTTTATGGCTACACCTTC,CSASLGPGQGFYGYTF
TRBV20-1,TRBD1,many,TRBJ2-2,TGCAGTGCCCGGGACAGTACGAACACCGGGGAGCTGTTTTTT,CSARDSTNTGELFF
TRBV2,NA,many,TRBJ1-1,TGTGCCAGCAGTGCTGAAGGGCGCACTGAAGCTTTCTTT,CASSAEGRTEAFF
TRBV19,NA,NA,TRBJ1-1,TGTGCCAGTAAAAGGATACACACTGAAGCTTTCTTT,CASKRIHTEAFF